The sequence of this T cell receptor (beta chain) was determined in a study of beta chain features in type 1 diabetes. Whole-study results and caveats: Because the template was cDNA, high-expressing cells might be over-represented. People with Type 1 diabetes carried modestly yet significantly shorter TCRB CDR3s in all four CD4+ subsets.

This CDR3 spans 14 amino acids. V gave up 0 bases and J gave up 5 bases, with 11 bases separating them. Germline loops: CDR1 KGHSH, CDR2 LQKENI. Only a few counts were recorded for this clone. What it binds is unknown. The entirety of the isolated RNA underwent reverse transcription, so expressed TCRB transcripts were sequenced. Some clones are missing from TCRdb's copy, which holds only in-frame ones; the method was immunoSEQ multiplex PCR. The sample yields 150,000 to 200,000 clones, roughly 7.1% seen once. The receptor comes from a middle-aged woman with type 1 diabetes. The rearrangement joins TRBV18 to TRBJ2-7; tentative D call: TRBD1 (6 bases). Sequencing was done on a sample of central memory CD4+ T cells from blood. This CDR3 reads CASSPPGARNEQYF. The CDR3 nucleotides are TGTGCCAGCTCACCACCGGGGGCGAGAAACGAGCAGTACTTC. Full variable domain (rest looked up from reference TRBV18 and TRBJ2-7): NAGVMQNPRHLVRRRGQEARLRCSPMKGHSHVYWYRQLPEEGLKFMVYLQKENIIDESGMPKERFSAEFPKEGPSILRIQQVVRGDSAAYFCASSPPGARNEQYFGPGTRLTVT.